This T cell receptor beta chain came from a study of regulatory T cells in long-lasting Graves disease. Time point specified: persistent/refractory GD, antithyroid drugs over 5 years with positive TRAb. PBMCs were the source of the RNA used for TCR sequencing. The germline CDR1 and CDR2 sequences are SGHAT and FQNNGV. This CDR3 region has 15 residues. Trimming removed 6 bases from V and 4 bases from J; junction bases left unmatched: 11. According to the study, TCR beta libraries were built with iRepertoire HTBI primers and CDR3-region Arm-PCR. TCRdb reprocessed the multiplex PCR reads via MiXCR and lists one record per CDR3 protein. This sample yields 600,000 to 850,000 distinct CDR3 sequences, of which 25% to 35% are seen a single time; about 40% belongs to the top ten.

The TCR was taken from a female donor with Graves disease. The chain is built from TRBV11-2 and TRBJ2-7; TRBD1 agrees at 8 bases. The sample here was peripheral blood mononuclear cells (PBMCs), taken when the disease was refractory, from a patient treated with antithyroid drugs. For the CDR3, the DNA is TGTGCCAGCAGTTATTATTCAGGGGGCGCGTACGAGCAGTACTTC. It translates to CASSYYSGGAYEQYF. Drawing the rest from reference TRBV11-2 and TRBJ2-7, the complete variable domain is EAGVAQSPRYKIIEKRQSVAFWCNPISGHATLYWYQQILGQGPKLLIQFQNNGVVDDSQLPKDRFSAERLKGVDSTLKIQPAKLEDSAVYLCASSYYSGGAYEQYFGPGTRLTVT.